One and the same sample provided the 18 T cell receptor beta chains below, sequenced in a study of cytomegalovirus exposure and HLA in healthy donors. The PCR employed 60 Vbeta primers together with 13 Jbeta primers. Only in-frame clones appear in the TCRdb table, and some are missing; sequencing was by immunoSEQ multiplex PCR. The repertoire holds around 190,000 clones, with 75% to 85% as singletons. Sequencing used PBMCs. These receptors came from a woman between 45 and 65 years old in good health and CMV-seronegative.

The chain links TRBV6-1 to TRBJ1-1; D is uncertain. V shed 10 bases and J shed 3 bases, with 18 bases lying between them. The CDR3 totals 14 residues. Germline V gene sequence: CDR1 MNHNS, CDR2 SASEGT. The CDR3 sequence is CAITRGFEDTEAFF. In DNA form, the CDR3 reads TGTGCCATTACCCGGGGATTCGAAGACACTGAAGCTTTCTTT.

This clone was seen a single time. The V call is TRBV9, the J call TRBJ1-1; no clear D. V was cut by 0 bases and J by 1 base, with 4 bases left in between. The germline V gene encodes CDR1 SGDLS and CDR2 YYNGEE. The CDR3 is made up of 13 amino acids. This CDR3 is CASSVVSNTEAFF. CDR3 nucleotide sequence: TGTGCCAGCAGCGTAGTATCGAACACTGAAGCTTTCTTT.

The chain recombines TRBV7-6 with TRBJ2-1; D not resolved. This CDR3 is 12 amino acids long. Trimming shortened V by 1 base and J by 8 bases, and 6 bases separated the two germline ends. From germline, CDR1 is SGHVS and CDR2 FNYEAQ. The CDR3 loop is CASSLVSYEQFF. CDR3 coding DNA: TGTGCCAGCAGCTTAGTATCCTATGAGCAGTTCTTC.

The CDR3 region is CASSFLGREFGELFF. The CDR3 coding sequence is TGTGCCAGCAGTTTTCTGGGGCGGGAGTTCGGGGAGCTGTTTTTT. The V call is TRBV28, the J call TRBJ2-2, with TRBD2 matching over 7 bases. J gave up 7 bases and V 3 bases, and 8 bases lay outside the gene matches. The germline V gene encodes CDR1 MDHEN and CDR2 SYDVKM. This CDR3 region has 15 residues.

This sequence joins TRBV5-4 and TRBJ2-7; 7 bases align to TRBD1. After removal of 4 bases from V and 3 bases from J, the junction contained 7 bases not matched to a gene. The CDR3 is 14 amino acids. Per germline, CDR1 SGHNT and CDR2 YYREEE (reference sequence). The CDR3 DNA reads as TGTGCCAGCAGCACCGGGACAGCTCTCTACGAGCAGTACTTC. Encoded protein: CASSTGTALYEQYF.

CDR3 nucleotide sequence: TGTGCCAGTAGCTTCCCGACAGGGAGGTTTCGAAATGAGCAGTTCTTC. The encoded protein is CASSFPTGRFRNEQFF. The V gene is TRBV19, the J gene TRBJ2-1; D is perhaps TRBD1 (7 bases). Germline CDR1 reads LNHDA; CDR2 reads SQIVND (reference sequence). V lost 6 bases and J lost 7, with 22 bases in between. This CDR3 comprises 16 residues.

The gene calls are TRBV19 and TRBJ2-1, with D maybe TRBD2 (5 bases). The CDR3 consists of 16 residues. Looked up from germline, CDR1 is LNHDA and CDR2 is SQIVND (reference sequence). The ends were cut back, 3 bases at V and 0 bases at J, with 12 bases in the middle. This CDR3 is CASSMGGLSSYNEQFF. The CDR3 DNA follows: TGTGCCAGTAGTATGGGCGGACTTAGCTCCTACAATGAGCAGTTCTTC.

V and J are TRBV5-1 and TRBJ2-2; 14 bases are a match to TRBD2. The V gene's germline CDR1 is SGHRS and CDR2 YFSETQ. With 2 bases clipped from V and 3 bases from J, the junction kept 12 bases outside the gene matches. The CDR3 has 20 amino acids. In nucleotides, the CDR3 is TGCGCCAGCAGCTTCTGGGACAGAGGGACTAGCGGGGGAGACACCGGGGAGCTGTTTTTT. This gives the protein CASSFWDRGTSGGDTGELFF. The variable domain in full, completed from reference TRBV5-1 and TRBJ2-2, reads KAGVTQTPRYLIKTRGQQVTLSCSPISGHRSVSWYQQTPGQGLQFLFEYFSETQRNKGNFPGRFSGRQFSNSRSEMNVSTLELGDSALYLCASSFWDRGTSGGDTGELFFGEGSRLTVL.

The chain employs TRBV18 and TRBJ2-5; 9 bases line up with TRBD1. The junction had 1 base not matched to a gene; V was cut back by 2 bases and J by 3 bases. Germline-derived CDR1 and CDR2 are KGHSH and LQKENI. The CDR3 contains 14 residues. The DNA for the CDR3 is TGTGCCAGCTCACCAAGACAGGGGGAAGAGACCCAGTACTTC. Translating gives CASSPRQGEETQYF.

The genes are TRBV28 and TRBJ1-5, with TRBD1 matching 9 bases. This CDR3 has 21 amino acids. Losses at the gene ends were 1 base for V and 0 bases for J; bases not matched to a gene: 16. Germline CDR1 is MDHEN and CDR2 is SYDVKM. CDR3 sequence (DNA): TGTGCCAGCAGTTTATCCTCCGGGACAGGGCGTTTGGTTTATAGCAATCAGCCCCAGCATTTT. Residues: CASSLSSGTGRLVYSNQPQHF.

The gene calls are TRBV15 and TRBJ2-7, with 13 bases lining up with TRBD2. The CDR3 contains 15 residues. V trimming: 1 base; J trimming: 4 bases; junction bases outside the gene matches: 1. CDR1 and CDR2 from the germline V gene are LNHNV and YYDKDF (reference sequence). The CDR3 DNA reads as TGTGCCACCAGCAGAGGGACTAGCGGGAGTTACGAGCAGTACTTC. Residues: CATSRGTSGSYEQYF.

The V and J genes are TRBV5-4 and TRBJ1-4; D is ambiguous. Germline V lookup: CDR1 SGHNT, CDR2 YYREEE (reference sequence). Deletions cut 5 bases from V and 5 bases from J, with 16 bases between. The CDR3 runs to 15 residues. CDR3 loop: CASSRGGSENEKLFF. For the CDR3, the DNA is TGTGCCAGCAGTAGAGGCGGGTCTGAGAATGAAAAACTGTTTTTT.

This chain connects TRBV5-4 to TRBJ2-7; 11 nucleotides match TRBD1. The CDR3 has 19 residues. Per the germline V gene, CDR1 is SGHNT and CDR2 is YYREEE (reference sequence). V shed 4 bases, J shed 2 bases, and the junction held 17 bases outside the gene matches. The CDR3 bases are TGTGCCAGCAGCAGGCCCGGGACAGGGGGGAGTACCCGACCCTACGAGCAGTACTTC. Translated, it gives CASSRPGTGGSTRPYEQYF.

As concerns this clone: This sample includes further DNA sequences coding for the same CDR3. The chain combines TRBV9 with TRBJ2-1; 9 bases are a match to TRBD2. With 0 bases clipped from V and 7 bases from J, the junction kept 5 bases outside the gene matches. The CDR3 is made up of 15 amino acids. Germline lookup yields CDR1 SGDLS and CDR2 YYNGEE. CDR3 protein: CASSVVLAGRNEQFF. The CDR3 region has the DNA TGTGCCAGCAGCGTAGTACTAGCGGGTCGAAATGAGCAGTTCTTC. The full variable domain, its missing parts supplied by reference TRBV9 and TRBJ2-1, is DSGVTQTPKHLITATGQRVTLRCSPRSGDLSVYWYQQSLDQGLQFLIQYYNGEERAKGNILERFSAQQFPDLHSELNLSSLELGDSALYFCASSVVLAGRNEQFFGPGTRLTVL.

The gene calls are TRBV6-5 and TRBJ2-7; no clear D gene. V dropped 0 bases and J dropped 3 bases, with 6 bases sitting between them. Looked up from germline, CDR1 is MNHEY and CDR2 is SVGAGI. CDR3 length equals 13 residues. The CDR3 sequence: CASSYSPRYEQYF. The CDR3 DNA reads TGTGCCAGCAGTTACTCCCCTCGCTACGAGCAGTACTTC.

V gene TRBV13 combines with J gene TRBJ2-7; 8 bases agree with TRBD2. There are 14 residues in the CDR3. The V gene's germline CDR1 is PRHDT and CDR2 FYEKMQ (reference sequence). The V gene end was trimmed by 5 bases and the J gene end by 3 bases; junction bases not matched to a gene: 6. The CDR3 reads CASSERTSRYEQYF. CDR3 nucleotides: TGTGCCAGCAGCGAGCGGACTAGCCGCTACGAGCAGTACTTC.

This chain joins TRBV19 and TRBJ2-2; D is possibly TRBD1 (5 bases). Germline CDR1 reads LNHDA; CDR2 reads SQIVND (reference sequence). The V gene lost 8 bases and the J gene lost 5 bases, with 18 bases spanning the gap. This CDR3 region has 15 residues. The CDR3 region has the DNA TGTGCCAGTCATAAAGTTCAGGGATTTACCGGGGAGCTGTTTTTT. Translated: CASHKVQGFTGELFF.

This chain connects TRBV23-1 to TRBJ2-1; D gene uncertain. TRBV23-1 is an ORF; its function is uncertain. This CDR3 region has 14 residues. V was clipped by 2 bases and J by 5 bases, with 10 bases between them. This CDR3 reads CASSQGLTDNEQFF. The CDR3 DNA sequence: TGCGCCAGCAGTCAAGGTTTGACTGACAATGAGCAGTTCTTC.